Sequencing of this TCR beta chain was carried out in a study of cytomegalovirus exposure and HLA in healthy donors (dated by TCRdb to about 2017). The study in broad terms: An earlier analysis of roughly 570 of the donors reported about 300 Gb of sequence data and 117 million unique TCR beta sequences obtained from about 170 million T cells. Besides the first cohort of 666 subjects, a separate validation cohort made up of 120 or so different subjects was used. The study aimed to test whether cataloging public T cell receptors could reveal signatures of past pathogen exposure. Across around 400 genotyped donors of the cohort, an average of about 240,000 unique TCR beta nucleotide sequences per donor were sequenced, and roughly a sixth of those sequences were non-productive. Every repertoire in the discovery cohort had been generated on one and the same sequencing platform. Donor age, sex, ethnicity and CMV serostatus were compiled alongside the repertoire data. Typing coverage differed by locus: A, B, C, DRB1 and DQB1 were typed in roughly 629-630 donors, DQA1 in about 510, DPA1 in 600 to 610, and DPB1 in about 450. Using immunosequencing, the study profiled T cell repertoires from fewer than 850 subjects and related those repertoires to cytomegalovirus serostatus. Rather than using new phenotypic data, the later analysis identified candidate immune exposures from TCR beta sequences and from how often those sequences occurred across donors. Approximately 300 gigabases of sequencing data and around 85 million unique TCR sequences made up an early release that covered over 550 HLA-typed donors. The genetic ancestry cluster associated with self-reported Caucasian donors included 81% of the 398 genotyped donors. Genome-wide SNP genotypes for about 60% of the roughly 670 donors were used in a later genetic analysis, which treated that subset as a discovery cohort. About five DR-DQ haplotypes were handled as single units for association and clustering because linkage in the cohort was strong. A later analysis re-analyzed previously published TCR beta repertoires from 600 to 850 donors and added high-resolution HLA genotyping to study TCR occurrence patterns. In an earlier analysis of about 590 of the donors, high-throughput TCR beta sequencing was used to judge whether each TCR beta V gene segment behaved as functional or pseudogenic. To predict cytomegalovirus infection status, the study brought together high-throughput TCR immunosequencing, statistical association of individual TCRs with disease status, and machine learning. Class I and class II HLA loci were covered by the typing at four-digit resolution.

The cohort consisted of fewer than 700 healthy bone marrow donors. At the time of sampling, all cohort members were nominally healthy, though unrecorded immune exposures were likely present. The donor tested CMV seropositive, placing the donor among the 289 seropositive members of the cohort. A peripheral blood sample was provided by each donor, and peripheral blood mononuclear cells were used for TCR beta sequencing. Genomic DNA was extracted from the blood cell samples with the Qiagen DNeasy Blood Extraction Kit. Via the germline V gene, CDR1 is LGHNA and CDR2 YSLEER. Counted from cysteine to phenylalanine, this CDR3 has 16 amino acids. Of the read, only the CDR3 DNA is kept; its 48 bases are in frame from base 1. Trimming leaves V shorter by 0 bases and J shorter by 5 bases, with the junction holding 7 bases beyond the gene matches. What the research found in general, with its limitations: Most TCR sequences were observed very rarely across donors, whereas some public TCRs were present in many individuals. An association between a missense DCLRE1C variant and V-gene and J-gene trimming of TCR beta chains was found in a later genetic analysis and replicated in an independent cohort. An earlier analysis of approximately 500 of the donors showed that most TCR beta V segments appeared in productive rearrangements either about 87% or about 30% of the time, which broadly matched IMGT annotations. The only immune exposure information available for the cohort was CMV serostatus. In both the original and validation cohorts, the classifier was reported to diagnose cytomegalovirus status with high specificity and sensitivity. According to the authors, the approach could potentially be generalized to other disease states and immunological phenotypes. In a later analysis, TCR association rates were found to vary across HLA loci, with the most associated TCRs seen for DRB1 alleles and the fewest for HLA-C alleles. Assigning TCR associations to individual alleles was difficult when HLA alleles, especially DR and DQ, strongly co-occurred. According to a later analysis, parvovirus B19, influenza, CMV and Epstein-Barr virus appeared linked to several top co-occurrence clusters. A further reported finding was that TCR beta sequences accurately predicted the HLA-A and HLA-B alleles for most subjects in the first cohort. A cluster of highly shared sequence variants was judged likely to be a technical artifact of the sequencing pipeline. Some IMGT-functional V segments, including TRBV6-2 and TRBV6-3, could not be distinguished by the 87-base-pair reads and were therefore excluded. A later analysis found that HLA-associated TCR beta chains were more clonally expanded and had lower generation probabilities than equally common non-associated chains. In vitro tests confirmed that a few of the cytomegalovirus-associated TCR beta chains recognize cytomegalovirus antigens. According to a later analysis, most CMV-associated TCR beta chains appeared to be HLA-restricted, and the HLA associations seemed to be driven largely by CMV exposure. A later genetic analysis reported fewer N-insertions in productive TCRs among donors in an Asian-associated ancestry cluster than the roughly 720-donor mean. In this cohort, only TCR beta chains were sequenced, and detectable features were limited by the absence of alpha or paired-chain data. At a false discovery rate of 0.05, a later analysis linked 15,000 to 20,000 TCR beta sequences to specific HLA alleles. Over 15 rarely observed V segments, including chromosome 9 orphons, were excluded from the earlier analysis of about 600 of the donors because counts were too low. Roughly uniform sequencing depth across donors was assumed in presence/absence analyses, although this assumption may not hold. HLA typing was unavailable for some donors at each locus, so association tests used only the typed subset. A total of about 180 TCR beta chains were listed by the study as associated with cytomegalovirus. Correlated functional status among segregating V segments might be attributable to linkage disequilibrium, but an unknown experimental factor could not be ruled out.

Comments on this clone: What antigen it recognizes has not been identified. One base away there is no much larger clone; base qualities are not given.

The library was built by means of the immunoSEQ multiplex PCR assay. A mixture of 60 forward primers for TCR Vbeta segments and 13 reverse primers for TCR Jbeta segments was used in the multiplex PCR. Amplification of the CDR3 region of rearranged TCR beta genes was performed with a multiplex PCR assay on genomic DNA. The amplified TCR beta libraries were sequenced on the Illumina HiSeq System as 87-base-pair reads. In the paper's pipeline: A later analysis counted about 76 million unique TCR beta chains across the approximately 700 repertoires, and roughly 10 million of these chains were shared by at least two donors. A nearest-neighbor algorithm error-corrected the raw reads and collapsed the reads into unique sequences, merging closely related sequences to remove PCR and sequencing errors. To assign V, D and J gene segments, CDR3 sequences were aligned to IMGT reference sequences. For a sequence to be retained, a match of at least six nucleotides was required to both a V gene segment and a J gene segment. Rearrangements were classified as productive when the CDR3 lacked stop codons and remained in frame with V and J, and all other rearrangements were classified as non-productive. CDR3 was defined by IMGT convention, running from the second conserved V-encoded cysteine to the conserved J-encoded phenylalanine. The earlier analysis of 500 to 600 of the donors excluded sequences that lacked an unambiguous match to a single V gene segment. In an earlier analysis of 587 of the donors, V segments were called functional above 56.7% productive rearrangements and were called segregating when the between-donor standard deviation exceeded 5%. A statistical classification framework was built to diagnose cytomegalovirus status from the catalog of TCR beta chain sequences. In a later analysis, V and J genes were assigned by comparing TCR nucleotide sequences against IMGT/GENE-DB human TR gene sequences. The TCRdist pipeline was used in a later analysis to assign CDR3 sequences and most-parsimonious VDJ recombination scenarios. In a later analysis, each TCR beta chain was defined by its CDR3 amino acid sequence together with its V-gene family, and reads without a unique V-gene family were excluded. As a way to deal with suspected cross-contamination and a sequencing artifact, a later analysis dropped 500 to 700 nucleotide sequences that were highly shared and had low generation probability. A later analysis calculated a clonal expansion index for each public chain from normalized within-repertoire ranks of inferred template counts. In a later analysis, generation probabilities were computed using a VDJ recombination model fitted to out-of-frame rearrangements, and the results were checked against IGoR. Hypergeometric tests were used in a later analysis to score TCR-TCR, TCR-HLA and TCR-CMV co-occurrence, with a repertoire-size bias correction applied to the TCR pairs. In a later analysis, false discovery rates were estimated by permuting HLA or CMV assignments 20 times. In a later analysis, co-occurring TCRs were grouped using DBSCAN, and TCRdist sequence similarity was added for clustering within HLA-allele-positive subsets. Repertoires with fewer than 30,000 or more than 120,000 public chains were left out of co-occurrence clustering, as were a handful of repertoires with anomalous nucleotide sharing. The table comes from immuneACCESS by way of TCRdb, which keeps in-frame sequences with V and J called. Part of the clones is missing from these tables; in studies checked, under half for an unresolved V gene and the rest for unknown reasons. D and trimming come from the DNA, and the V and J calls and clone size come from that table. This sample gives some 100,000 clones in total; around 80% of them show up just once. About 3.6% of the sample is held by the ten biggest clonotypes.

The TCR originated in a male donor in good health and CMV-seropositive. The chain couples TRBV4-3 to TRBJ2-3; TRBD1 agrees with 8 junctional bases. The source material was PBMCs. At the DNA level, the sequence is TGCGCCAGCAGCCAAGATTTGCAGGGGGCCGGAGATACGCAGTATTTT. It translates to CASSQDLQGAGDTQYF.